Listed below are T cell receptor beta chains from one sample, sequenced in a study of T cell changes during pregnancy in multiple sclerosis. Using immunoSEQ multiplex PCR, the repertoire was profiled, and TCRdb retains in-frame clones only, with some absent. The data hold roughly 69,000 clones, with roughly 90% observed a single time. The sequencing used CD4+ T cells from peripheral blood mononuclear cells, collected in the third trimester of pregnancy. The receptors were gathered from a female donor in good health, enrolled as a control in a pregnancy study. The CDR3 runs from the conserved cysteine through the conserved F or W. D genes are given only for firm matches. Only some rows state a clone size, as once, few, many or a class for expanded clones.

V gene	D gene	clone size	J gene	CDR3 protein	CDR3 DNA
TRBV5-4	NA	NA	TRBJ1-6	CASSLAGGLPNSPLHF	TGTGCCAGCAGCTTGGCCGGGGGATTGCCCAATTCACCCCTCCACTTT
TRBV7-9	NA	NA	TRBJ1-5	CASSLGREQPQHF	TGTGCCAGCAGCTTAGGACGGGAACAGCCCCAGCATTTT
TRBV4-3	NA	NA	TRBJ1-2	CASSRGKAVTLNYGYTF	TGCGCCAGCAGCCGAGGGAAGGCCGTGACCCTTAACTATGGCTACACCTTC
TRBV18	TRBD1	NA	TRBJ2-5	CASSPRQGQETQYF	TGTGCCAGCTCACCGCGACAGGGGCAAGAGACCCAGTACTTC
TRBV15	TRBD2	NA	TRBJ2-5	CATSRDRTSGGLQYF	TGTGCCACCAGCAGAGATCGTACTAGCGGGGGTCTCCAGTACTTC
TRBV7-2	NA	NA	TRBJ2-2	CASSPSGELKAGELFF	TGTGCCAGCAGCCCTAGTGGGGAGCTTAAGGCCGGGGAGCTGTTTTTT
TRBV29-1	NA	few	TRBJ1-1	CSVVNGQTNTEAFF	TGCAGCGTTGTGAATGGACAGACGAACACTGAAGCTTTCTTT
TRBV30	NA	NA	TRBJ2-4	CAWSVSGGGQYF	TGTGCCTGGAGTGTATCGGGGGGCGGGCAGTACTTC
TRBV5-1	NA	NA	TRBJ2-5	CASSLDGEETQYF	TGCGCCAGCAGCTTGGACGGAGAAGAGACCCAGTACTTC
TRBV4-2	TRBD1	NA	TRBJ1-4	CASSQDDSGTGAEKLFF	TGTGCCAGCAGCCAGGACGATTCCGGGACAGGGGCGGAAAAACTGTTTTTT